One and the same sample provided the 17 T cell receptor beta chains below, sequenced in a study of T cell responses to AZD1222 COVID-19 vaccine. Some clones are missing from TCRdb's copy, which holds only in-frame ones; the method was immunoSEQ multiplex PCR. The data show roughly 200,000 clones, roughly 91% seen once. This material consisted of peripheral blood, taken 28 days after the second dose of the MenACWY control vaccine. The receptors were gathered from an adult who received the MenACWY meningococcal vaccine as a control.

The V call is TRBV6-2 or TRBV6-3, the J call TRBJ1-2; D ambiguous. Per germline, CDR1 MNHEY and CDR2 SVGEGT. The CDR3 has 12 residues. Trimming took 4 bases from V and 5 from J, leaving 8 bases between them. The CDR3: CASSCQLYGYTF. DNA of the CDR3: TGTGCCAGCAGTTGCCAGCTATATGGCTACACCTTC.

The V gene is TRBV6-5, the J gene TRBJ1-1; D is perhaps TRBD1 (6 bases). The CDR3 extends over 15 amino acids. Deletions cut 6 bases from V and 5 bases from J, with 19 bases between. The germline V gene has CDR1 MNHEY and CDR2 SVGAGI. This CDR3 is CASRSKGEVLTEAFF. The CDR3 bases are TGTGCCAGCAGATCTAAGGGGGAGGTTTTGACTGAAGCTTTCTTT.

This clone was counted a single time. This sequence joins TRBV4-1 and TRBJ2-7; D ambiguous. Germline lookup yields CDR1 MGHRA and CDR2 YSYEKL. V shed 4 bases and J shed 5 bases, with 15 bases lying between them. This CDR3 region has 14 residues. This CDR3 reads CASSLVKGGNEQYF. The CDR3 DNA sequence: TGCGCCAGCAGCCTCGTGAAGGGTGGCAACGAGCAGTACTTC.

CDR3 sequence reads: CASSVDRESYNEQFF. In DNA, the CDR3 is TGTGCCAGCAGTGTAGACAGGGAATCTTACAATGAGCAGTTCTTC. This chain uses TRBV2 with TRBJ2-1; 7 nucleotides line up with TRBD1. Looked up from germline, CDR1 is SNHLY and CDR2 is FYNNEI. V gave up 4 bases and J gave up 4 bases; unmatched junction bases: 7. The CDR3 consists of 15 residues.

This chain links TRBV4-3 with TRBJ1-2; TRBD1 aligns across 9 bases. CDR1 and CDR2 (germline): LGHNA, YSLEER. The CDR3 has 14 residues. The junction had 6 bases not matched to a gene; V was cut back by 3 bases and J by 7 bases. This chain's CDR3 is CASSQDRGWGGYTF. CDR3 coding DNA: TGCGCCAGCAGCCAGGACAGGGGCTGGGGTGGCTACACCTTC.

This chain links TRBV6-1 with TRBJ1-5, with unresolved D. This CDR3 contains 15 residues. Germline V CDR1 and CDR2: MNHNS, SASEGT. The germline V and J ends were trimmed by 3 bases and 1 base, with 10 bases remaining between them. The CDR3 sequence is CASSDGYSSNQPQHF. In DNA form, the CDR3 reads TGTGCCAGCAGTGATGGGTACAGCAGCAATCAGCCCCAGCATTTT.

The CDR3 sequence: CASSSRTGPNTGELFF. CDR3 nucleotides: TGTGCCAGCAGCAGCAGGACGGGACCGAACACCGGGGAGCTGTTTTTT. This rearrangement joins TRBV21-1 to TRBJ2-2. TRBV21-1 is labeled a pseudogene. CDR3 length: 16 amino acids.

This rearrangement joins TRBV20-1 to TRBJ2-1; 9 nucleotides match TRBD2. J lost 7 bases, V lost 3 bases, and 7 bases had no gene match. Per germline, CDR1 DFQATT and CDR2 SNEGSKA (reference sequence). This CDR3 is 14 amino acids long. CDR3 loop: CSASPAGGLNEQFF. CDR3 in DNA: TGCAGTGCTAGTCCAGCGGGGGGTTTAAATGAGCAGTTCTTC.

This rearrangement joins TRBV6-5 to TRBJ1-2; 7 bases line up with TRBD1. J was trimmed by 8 bases and V by 9 bases; bases with no gene match: 12. Germline V gene sequence: CDR1 MNHEY, CDR2 SVGAGI. The CDR3 consists of 13 residues. CDR3 nucleotide sequence: TGTGCCAGTCAGGGGGGGACAGTACGGGGCTACACCTTC. Translation gives CASQGGTVRGYTF.

The V call is TRBV6-5, the J call TRBJ2-1; no firm D call. CDR1 is MNHEY, CDR2 SVGAGI, per germline. CDR3 length equals 15 residues. V was shortened by 2 bases and J by 10 bases, with 18 bases between the two germline ends. Here the CDR3 DNA reads TGTGCCAGCAGTTACCTAGGTGGATCCTTCGGGGAGCAGTTCTTC. Amino acid sequence: CASSYLGGSFGEQFF.

V and J are TRBV7-2 and TRBJ1-2; D might be TRBD1 (6 bases). The germline V and J ends were trimmed by 3 bases and 4 bases, with 9 bases remaining between them. Germline V gene lookup returns CDR1 SGHTA and CDR2 FQGNSA. The CDR3 contains 13 residues. The DNA for the CDR3 is TGTGCCAGCAGCTTGGACAGCTTCTATGGCTACACCTTC. Translation: CASSLDSFYGYTF.

V and J are TRBV18 and TRBJ1-1; D not certain. V was shortened by 2 bases and J by 3 bases, with 16 bases between the two germline ends. Germline CDR1 and CDR2: KGHSH and LQKENI. The CDR3 covers 16 residues. This CDR3 is CASSPVSYAPDTEAFF. The CDR3 coding sequence is TGTGCCAGCTCACCAGTTTCTTATGCCCCTGACACTGAAGCTTTCTTT.

The V gene is TRBV3-1 (or the pseudogene TRBV3-2), the J gene TRBJ1-2; D is possibly TRBD1 (6 bases). This CDR3 contains 16 residues. V lost 0 bases, J lost 4 bases, and 15 bases lay in between. Per germline, CDR1 LGHDT and CDR2 YNNKEL (reference sequence). The CDR3 DNA follows: TGTGCCAGCAGCCAAGATGGTCGGCTGGGGGCCTATGGCTACACCTTC. Its translation is CASSQDGRLGAYGYTF.

V is TRBV9 and J is TRBJ1-4, with a possible D match to TRBD1 (5 bases). Germline values: CDR1 SGDLS, CDR2 YYNGEE. The CDR3 sequence is 15 residues long. Trimming pared 2 bases from V and 6 bases from J, leaving 14 bases between. CDR3 sequence: CASSVSGRWDEKLFF. Written as DNA, the CDR3 is TGTGCCAGCAGCGTCTCAGGGCGTTGGGATGAAAAACTGTTTTTT.

The V gene is TRBV11-2, the J gene TRBJ2-2; the D is unclear. Trimming removed 5 bases from V and 3 bases from J, with 16 bases in between. The CDR3 is made up of 16 amino acids. CDR1 and CDR2 (germline): SGHAT, FQNNGV. CDR3 nucleotide sequence: TGTGCCAGCAGCCCGGTTTCGGGCCGGGACACCGGGGAGCTGTTTTTT. Its protein product is CASSPVSGRDTGELFF.

This chain uses TRBV28 with TRBJ1-1, with D perhaps matching TRBD1 (6 bases). The CDR3 has 15 residues. The V and J ends lost 0 bases and 6 bases respectively, with 14 bases between them. Looked up from germline, CDR1 is MDHEN and CDR2 is SYDVKM. CDR3 in DNA: TGTGCCAGCAGTTTATGGGGGCAGGGGAGGTCTGAAGCTTTCTTT. Encoded protein: CASSLWGQGRSEAFF. The full variable domain, in which reference TRBV28 and TRBJ1-1 provide the parts outside the CDR3, is DVKVTQSSRYLVKRTGEKVFLECVQDMDHENMFWYRQDPGLGLRLIYFSYDVKMKEKGDIPEGYSVSREKKERFSLILESASTNQTSMYLCASSLWGQGRSEAFFGQGTRLTVV.

To note about this clone: Within the sample, other DNA sequences also encode this same CDR3. The V call is TRBV2, the J call TRBJ1-1, with TRBD1 identical over 8 bases. The CDR3 covers 14 residues. Germline V gene data show CDR1 as SNHLY and CDR2 as FYNNEI. J lost 5 bases, V lost 4 bases, and 6 bases had no gene match. The chain's CDR3 is CASSAGQGNTEAFF. The CDR3 region has the DNA TGTGCCAGCAGTGCCGGACAGGGCAATACTGAAGCTTTCTTT. Full variable domain (rest looked up from reference TRBV2 and TRBJ1-1): EPEVTQTPSHQVTQMGQEVILRCVPISNHLYFYWYRQILGQKVEFLVSFYNNEISEKSEIFDDQFSVERPDGSNFTLKIRSTKLEDSAMYFCASSAGQGNTEAFFGQGTRLTVV.